This entry lists 9 T cell receptor beta chains sequenced from one sample in a study of blood T cell repertoires in COVID-19. Clones were read by immunoSEQ multiplex PCR, and TCRdb kept only the in-frame ones, dropping some. The sample holds over 85,000 clones, over 65% seen once. The specimen sequenced was peripheral blood. These receptors originate from a woman at least 80 years old with acute or convalescent COVID-19.

The J gene is TRBJ1-6, the V gene TRBV5-1; D is possibly TRBD1 (5 bases). Trimming shortened V by 4 bases and J by 3 bases, and 8 bases separated the two germline ends. Germline CDR1 is SGHRS and CDR2 is YFSETQ. The CDR3 length is 14 residues. The CDR3 region has the DNA TGCGCCAGCAGCCGGGACTTCTATAATTCACCCCTCCACTTT. Translation: CASSRDFYNSPLHF. Variable domain in full (rest from reference TRBV5-1 and TRBJ1-6): KAGVTQTPRYLIKTRGQQVTLSCSPISGHRSVSWYQQTPGQGLQFLFEYFSETQRNKGNFPGRFSGRQFSNSRSEMNVSTLELGDSALYLCASSRDFYNSPLHFGNGTRLTVT.

The genes are TRBV7-9 and TRBJ1-3; D is unresolved. This CDR3 is built from 16 residues. V lost 5 bases, J lost 0 bases, and 14 bases lay in between. The V gene's germline CDR1 is SEHNR and CDR2 FQNEAQ (reference sequence). The CDR3 DNA sequence: TGTGCCAGCAGCCGAGCCGGGATAATCTCTGGAAACACCATATATTTT. Its protein product is CASSRAGIISGNTIYF.

The chain employs TRBV20-1 and TRBJ1-1; D is possibly TRBD1 (6 bases). Trimming took off 3 bases at V and 5 bases at J, with 16 bases between the two ends. The CDR3 consists of 14 residues. Germline V gene lookup returns CDR1 DFQATT and CDR2 SNEGSKA (reference sequence). CDR3 protein: CSASNPRGGTEAFF. The CDR3 bases are TGCAGTGCTAGTAACCCCAGGGGTGGAACTGAAGCTTTCTTT.

The chain couples TRBV7-9 to TRBJ1-4, with D tentatively TRBD1 (5 bases). V was trimmed by 4 bases and J by 13 bases, leaving 13 bases between them. Per the germline V gene, CDR1 is SEHNR and CDR2 is FQNEAQ (reference sequence). The CDR3 is 12 amino acids. CDR3 DNA sequence: TGTGCCAGCAGCTCCGAGGTGGGGCGACTGTTTTTT. This codes for CASSSEVGRLFF.

The J gene is TRBJ1-2, the V gene TRBV28; D uncertain. The CDR3 is 13 amino acids. The germline V gene encodes CDR1 MDHEN and CDR2 SYDVKM. V lost 6 bases to trimming and J lost 4 bases, with 12 bases between them. The CDR3 is CASRLRLSYGYTF. CDR3 DNA: TGTGCCAGCAGGCTGCGGCTGTCCTATGGCTACACCTTC.

The chain links TRBV10-1 to TRBJ1-4; possible D gene TRBD1, 5 bases. V was trimmed by 6 bases and J by 6 bases, leaving 11 bases between them. This CDR3 is 13 amino acids long. The germline V gene encodes CDR1 WNHNN and CDR2 SYGVQD (reference sequence). In DNA, the CDR3 is TGCGCCAGCAGCCCGGGACTGTATGAAAAACTGTTTTTT. Encoded protein: CASSPGLYEKLFF.

This rearrangement joins TRBV6-2 or TRBV6-3 to TRBJ1-2; 11 bases line up with TRBD1. The J segment lost 0 bases and the V segment lost 6 bases, leaving 6 bases of the junction unmatched. In germline, CDR1 is MNHEY, CDR2 SVGEGT. CDR3 length: 16 residues. As DNA, the CDR3 is TGTGCCAGCAGCCCTCGGGACAGGGGGACTAACTATGGCTACACCTTC. Its translation: CASSPRDRGTNYGYTF.

The table lists this clone with a count of one. The V call is TRBV7-8, the J call TRBJ1-2; 7 nucleotides align to TRBD1. CDR1 is SGHVS and CDR2 is FQNEAQ in the germline V gene. V shed 6 bases and J 7 bases; nucleotides not matched to a gene: 14. This CDR3 has 15 amino acids. CDR3 nucleotide sequence: TGTGCCAGCAGGAAGGATGCTATACAGGGGACTGGCTACACCTTC. It yields the protein CASRKDAIQGTGYTF.

The chain has TRBV7-8 and TRBJ2-7, with D perhaps TRBD1 (6 bases). From germline, CDR1 is SGHVS and CDR2 FQNEAQ. Deletions cut 0 bases from V and 3 bases from J, with 9 bases between. CDR3 size: 14 residues. CDR3 DNA sequence: TGTGCCAGCAGCTTAGCGCAGGGGCACTACGAGCAGTACTTC. Translation gives CASSLAQGHYEQYF.